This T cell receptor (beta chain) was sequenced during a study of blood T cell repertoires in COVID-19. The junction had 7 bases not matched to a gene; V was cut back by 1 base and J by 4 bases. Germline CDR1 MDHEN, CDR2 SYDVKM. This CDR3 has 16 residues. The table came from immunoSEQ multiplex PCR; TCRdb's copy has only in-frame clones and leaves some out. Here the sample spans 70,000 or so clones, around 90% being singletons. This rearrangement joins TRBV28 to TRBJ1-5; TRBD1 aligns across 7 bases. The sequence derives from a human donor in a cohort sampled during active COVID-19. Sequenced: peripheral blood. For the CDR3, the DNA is TGTGCCAGCAGTTTATTGGTCGCGACAGGGAATCAGCCCCAGCATTTT. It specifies CASSLLVATGNQPQHF.